This TCR beta chain was found in a study of CD8+ T cells in alopecia areata. Study at large: A regimen of oral tofacitinib, 5 to 10 mg twice daily, was given to treated patients.

Those with alopecia areata gave lesional scalp punch biopsies and peripheral blood. PBMCs provided sorted CD4+ and CD8+ T cells. Trimming at V came to 3 bases and at J to 5 bases, leaving 9 bases not matched to a gene. The CDR3 spans 14 residues. The germline gives CDR1 GTSNPN, CDR2 SVGIG (reference sequence). Extraction of RNA preceded its reverse transcription into cDNA, which served as the sequencing template. TCRdb's copy holds only in-frame clones and misses some; the assay was immunoSEQ multiplex PCR. The data hold some 150,000 clones, with around half observed a single time. Sequencing was performed on CD8+ T cells sorted from blood, taken at week 0. This TCR was sampled from a human donor with alopecia areata. The V gene is TRBV30, the J gene TRBJ2-5, with 7 bases fitting TRBD1. CDR3 region: CAWSDRVYRETQYF. Here the CDR3 DNA reads TGTGCCTGGAGCGACAGGGTTTACAGGGAGACCCAGTACTTC.